The following is a TCR beta chain sequence with its context. This clonotype has more than one count but fewer than ten. The antigen it binds to is not known. Base-call qualities are not available, and no considerably larger clone is one nucleotide away. The sample's treatment or condition label, in plain terms: live attenuated yellow fever vaccine strain. Two biological replicates of bulk PBMCs were collected at each blood-draw timepoint. PBMCs were isolated from peripheral blood using a standard Ficoll-Paque protocol. TriZol was used to extract RNA from bulk PBMCs, from CD4 and CD8 fractions, and from dextramer-positive and dextramer-negative fractions. These data originate in a study of T cells after yellow fever vaccination (dated by TCRdb to about 2019). Describing the broader study: The SMART-Seq v4 Ultra Low Input RNA kit was used to prepare libraries from fractions with low cell numbers. To follow T-cell clones before and after both primary and booster YFV17D yellow fever vaccination, bulk TCR alpha and beta repertoires underwent longitudinal sequencing. Two healthy male donors, one aged 18 to 30 and one aged 30 to 40 years, were included in the cohort. Blood was drawn at multiple timepoints before and after primary and secondary immunization, with bulk PBMC replicates and cell subsets isolated.

TCR cDNA was synthesized by 5'RACE template switching, through which a universal primer site and unique molecular identifiers were introduced. cDNA synthesis was primed from both the TCR alpha and TCR beta constant segments. Library amplification used two PCR steps, and the second PCR step added sample barcodes and sequencing adapters. Sequencing of libraries was performed on Illumina HiSeq 2500 (2x100 bp) or NovaSeq (2x150 bp). Per the authors' processing: MIGEC handled demultiplexing of reads and collapsing into UMI consensus sequences, while MiXCR performed V(D)J alignment. Clonotypes responding to the vaccine were identified with edgeR on replicate PBMC samples, with the criteria of FDR below 0.01 and a log2 fold change above 5 up to day 15. CD4 or CD8 identity was assigned to each bulk clonotype according to whether the clonotype was present at higher abundance in the sequenced CD4 repertoire or the sequenced CD8 repertoire. TCRdb redid the processing of the public reads, applying fastp at Q25 and MiXCR, and retained in-frame beta chains. Records with the same CDR3 protein are collapsed into one entry carrying the most frequent genes and DNA. What appears here as the V and J calls and clone size reflects TCRdb's work, not the paper's. This sample gives fewer than 450,000 distinct CDR3 sequences in total; around a tenth of them show up just once. In total, the top ten clones hold 15% to 20% of the sample.

At the junction V is shortened by 3 bases and J by 4 bases, with 7 bases in between. The germline V gene sets CDR1 to SGDLS and CDR2 to YYNGEE. From its cysteine to its phenylalanine, the CDR3 spans 13 amino acids. Only the CDR3 part of the read is kept: 39 bases, read in frame from the first base. What the research found in general, with its limitations: Because only two donors were included in the study, the extent to which the findings can be generalized is limited. The secondary T-cell response was found to be weaker but faster than the primary response, with a peak reached on day 5 rather than on day 15. A small share of clonotypes occurred in both CD4 and CD8 compartments, likely arising from convergent recombination. Computational filtering was needed because FACS-sorted repertoires could contain abundant contaminating clonotypes from the bulk population. Most clones expanded after primary vaccination were re-detected after the booster (approximately 96% of CD4 and roughly 85% of CD8), suggesting broad memory maintenance.

Recombination joined TRBV9 with TRBJ2-2, with no reliable assignment of the D segment. This TCR came from a man between 18 and 29 years old who received the YFV17D yellow fever vaccine. Material: PBMCs, obtained on the day of the first yellow fever vaccination. At the DNA level, the sequence is TGTGCCAGCAGCGGGAAATTCACCGGGGAGCTGTTTTTT. Its translation is CASSGKFTGELFF.